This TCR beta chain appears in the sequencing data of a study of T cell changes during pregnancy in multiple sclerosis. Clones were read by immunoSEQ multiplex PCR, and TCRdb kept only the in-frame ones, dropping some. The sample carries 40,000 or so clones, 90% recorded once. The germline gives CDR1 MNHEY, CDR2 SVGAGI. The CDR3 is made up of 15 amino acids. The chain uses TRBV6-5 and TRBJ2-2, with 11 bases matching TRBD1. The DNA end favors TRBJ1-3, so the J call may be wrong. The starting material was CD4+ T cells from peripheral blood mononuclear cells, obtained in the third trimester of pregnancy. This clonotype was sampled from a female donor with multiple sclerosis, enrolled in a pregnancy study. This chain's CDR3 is CASSYWDRGSNTIYF. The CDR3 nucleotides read TGTGCCAGCAGTTACTGGGACAGGGGGTCAAACACCATATATTTT.